This is a list of T cell receptor beta chains from one sample in a study of OX40 agonist ivuxolimab in advanced cancers. The repertoire was sequenced with immunoSEQ multiplex PCR; TCRdb's copy has only in-frame clones and lacks some. The sample has fewer than 45,000 clones; about 85% are singletons. The sequencing used CD4+ or CD8+ T cells sorted from blood, collected in a trial of the OX40 agonist ivuxolimab. These receptors all stem from an adult with an advanced solid tumor such as melanoma, head and neck, liver or kidney cancer. CDR3s include the opening cysteine and the closing phenylalanine or tryptophan. A D gene is named only where the DNA matches it firmly. Expanded clones get a size class; other rows say once, few or many, or leave the size out.

v_call,d_call,j_call,clone_size,cdr3_nt,cdr3_aa
TRBV14,-,TRBJ2-3,-,TGTGCCAGCAGCCAAGATCGCTTGGGAAGCACAGATACGCAGTATTTT,CASSQDRLGSTDTQYF
TRBV5-8,TRBD1,TRBJ2-7,once,TGTGCCAGCAGCTTGGAGGCCGGGACAGGGGCCTCCTACGAGCAGTACTTC,CASSLEAGTGASYEQYF
TRBV4-2,-,TRBJ1-6,-,TGTGCCAGCAGCCAAGATGACGTGGGTTCACCCCTCCACTTT,CASSQDDVGSPLHF
TRBV19,-,TRBJ1-2,-,TGTGCCAGTAAAGGGGACGGCTACACCTTC,CASKGDGYTF
TRBV30,TRBD1,TRBJ2-5,-,TGTGCCTGGAGTGTATTTGGGACAGGGAACCAGTACTTC,CAWSVFGTGNQYF
TRBV7-8,-,TRBJ1-2,few,TGTGCCAGCAGCTTAGGGTCAGGGGCGCCCTATGGCTACACCTTC,CASSLGSGAPYGYTF
TRBV29-1,-,TRBJ2-2,-,TGCAGCGTTGAAGAGGGAGCAGCCTCACCCACCGGGGAGCTGTTTTTT,CSVEEGAASPTGELFF
TRBV5-1,-,TRBJ1-1,-,TGCGCCAGCAGCTTCAAAAGGGACACTGAAGCTTTCTTT,CASSFKRDTEAFF
TRBV27,-,TRBJ2-7,once,TGTGCCAGCAGTTTTTATCCTGGCCTTTCCTACGAGCAGTACTTC,CASSFYPGLSYEQYF
TRBV7-7,TRBD2,TRBJ2-1,-,TGTGCCAGCAGCCTTTTAGCGGGGGCCTTCAATGAGCAGTTCTTC,CASSLLAGAFNEQFF
TRBV11-2,TRBD2,TRBJ2-5,-,TGTGCCAGCAGCTTAAACCTCGGGACTAGCGAATCAAGCCGCCAGTACTTC,CASSLNLGTSESSRQYF
TRBV6-1,-,TRBJ1-5,-,TGTGCCAGCACCTGGGGAGTTACCAGCAATCAGCCCCAGCATTTT,CASTWGVTSNQPQHF
TRBV5-1,TRBD1,TRBJ2-2,-,TGCGCCAGCAGCACCCCGGGACAGAGAAACACCGGGGAGCTGTTTTTT,CASSTPGQRNTGELFF
TRBV7-8,-,TRBJ1-1,-,TGTGCCAGCAGCCACTTGACGAGGAACACTGAAGCTTTCTTT,CASSHLTRNTEAFF
TRBV6-6,-,TRBJ1-2,-,TGTGCCAGCAGTTTGGCCAGGAAAGATGGCTACACCTTC,CASSLARKDGYTF
TRBV15,TRBD1,TRBJ2-3,-,TGTGCCACCAGCAGTGACAGGGGAAGGGGAGATACGCAGTATTTT,CATSSDRGRGDTQYF
TRBV9,-,TRBJ2-1,once,TGTGCCAGCAGCGTAGCCGGAGGGGTCCCCTACAATGAGCAGTTCTTC,CASSVAGGVPYNEQFF
TRBV7-9,-,TRBJ2-7,-,TGTGCCAGCAGCGGACGCTCCCCGGGACACCCCGGGTACGAGCAGTACTTC,CASSGRSPGHPGYEQYF
TRBV27,-,TRBJ1-1,once,TGTGCCAGCAGTTCGATTACAAGAAGAGGGTTGGAGGCTGAAGCTTTCTTT,CASSSITRRGLEAEAFF
TRBV19,TRBD1,TRBJ1-2,-,TGTGCCAGTAGTGACCTAACAGGGGTTCGTGGCTACACCTTC,CASSDLTGVRGYTF
TRBV7-8,-,TRBJ2-7,-,TGTGCCAGCAGACCTCTCCAGGGGCCCTCCTACGAGCAGTACTTC,CASRPLQGPSYEQYF
TRBV5-6,TRBD1,TRBJ2-1,-,TGTGCCAGCAGCTCACAGACAGGGATCGCCTACAATGAGCAGTTCTTC,CASSSQTGIAYNEQFF
TRBV9,-,TRBJ1-2,-,TGTGCCAGCAGCGGGGGGGCGGCCTACGGCTACACCTTC,CASSGGAAYGYTF